These 32 T cell receptor beta chains share one sample of origin, sequenced in a study of shared clonotypes between healthy human individuals (dated by TCRdb to 2019 to 2021). Libraries were built with the immunoSEQ multiplex PCR assay. This is the immuneACCESS table as TCRdb keeps it, with only in-frame sequences that have V and J called. A part of the clones is gone; compared with another copy, unresolved V genes explain less than half, and the rest is unexplained. This sample gives 1,100,000 or so clones in total; about four fifths of them show up just once. 0.5% to 0.6% of the sample belongs to the ten largest clones. Sequencing input: memory CD4+ T cells from PBMCs. This sample's cell subset or site label indicates: CD45RA-negative fraction. These receptors were obtained from a man between 18 and 35 years old in good health. Some clones in this sample may be carry-over from other donors' samples.

The chain combines TRBV19 with TRBJ1-2, with 7 positions matching TRBD1. Per germline, CDR1 LNHDA and CDR2 SQIVND (reference sequence). The V and J ends lost 6 bases and 8 bases, in that order; junction bases with no gene match: 18. This CDR3 contains 16 residues. The CDR3 here is CASSNIGTAARGGYTF. The CDR3 region has the DNA TGTGCCAGTAGCAACATCGGGACGGCGGCCAGGGGGGGCTACACCTTC.

This chain links TRBV6-4 with TRBJ2-3, with 7 positions matching TRBD2. CDR1 and CDR2 (germline): MRHNA, SNTAGT. The CDR3 extends over 15 amino acids. V shed 8 bases, J shed 4 bases, and the junction held 12 bases outside the gene matches. CDR3 in DNA: TGTGCCAGCCGCGCCCAAGCGGGAATCGCAGATACGCAGTATTTT. Translation: CASRAQAGIADTQYF.

The chain joins TRBV6-1 to TRBJ1-5; a possible D gene is TRBD1 (6 bases). Germline V lookup: CDR1 MNHNS, CDR2 SASEGT. The CDR3 spans 14 residues. Trimming removed 3 bases at V and 2 bases at J, with 8 bases between. The CDR3 DNA follows: TGTGCCAGCAGTGAGAGACAGGGCAATCAGCCCCAGCATTTT. Translation gives CASSERQGNQPQHF.

This clone has just a few counts. The chain recombines TRBV7-6 with TRBJ1-4; D is unclear. The germline V gene encodes CDR1 SGHVS and CDR2 FNYEAQ. Trimming shortened V by 3 bases and J by 3 bases, and 11 bases separated the two germline ends. The CDR3 is 15 residues long. CDR3 residues: CASSFYSRPNEKLFF. DNA for the CDR3: TGTGCCAGCAGCTTCTACAGCAGGCCTAATGAAAAACTGTTTTTT.

The chain combines TRBV11-2 with TRBJ1-1; a possible D gene is TRBD1 (5 bases). Trimming cost V 3 bases and J 1 base, with 12 bases left between them. Germline V gene sequence: CDR1 SGHAT, CDR2 FQNNGV. The CDR3 totals 15 residues. CDR3 DNA: TGTGCCAGCAGCTTTGGGGGGTCACGGAACACTGAAGCTTTCTTT. It codes for CASSFGGSRNTEAFF.

The gene calls are TRBV6-1 and TRBJ2-7, with 10 bases identical to TRBD1. The CDR3 totals 13 residues. With V trimmed by 7 bases and J by 4 bases, 4 bases remained unmatched. In germline, CDR1 is MNHNS, CDR2 SASEGT. The CDR3 loop is CASIRTGGYEQYF. The CDR3, as DNA: TGTGCCAGCATTCGGACAGGGGGGTACGAGCAGTACTTC.

The chain couples TRBV7-2 to TRBJ2-5; D is perhaps TRBD1 (5 bases). CDR1 is SGHTA and CDR2 is FQGNSA in the germline V gene. The CDR3 spans 15 residues. Trimming removed 0 bases from V and 5 bases from J, with 13 bases in between. The CDR3 nucleotides are TGTGCCAGCAGCTTAGCGATAGGGGCGGTGGAGACCCAGTACTTC. This encodes CASSLAIGAVETQYF.

The gene calls are TRBV12-5 and TRBJ1-1, with D hard to call. Germline CDR1 is LGHNT and CDR2 is FRNRAP. Trimming shortened V by 0 bases and J by 5 bases, and 13 bases separated the two germline ends. The CDR3 runs to 15 residues. CDR3 DNA sequence: TGTGCTAGTGGTTTGGTGGACGGAGGCCGGACTGAAGCTTTCTTT. Residues: CASGLVDGGRTEAFF.

In this sample, this clone turned up once. The rearrangement uses TRBV11-1 and TRBJ2-1; 9 positions agree with TRBD2. CDR3 length: 16 amino acids. The trim removed 2 bases at V and 5 bases at J, leaving 7 bases unmatched. Germline lookup yields CDR1 SGHAT and CDR2 FQDESV (reference sequence). CDR3 region: CASSLYWREGHNEQFF. The DNA for the CDR3 is TGTGCCAGCAGCTTATACTGGCGGGAGGGCCACAATGAGCAGTTCTTC.

This clone appeared a few times. The genes are TRBV30 and TRBJ1-4; D not resolved. The V gene lost 3 bases and the J gene lost 6 bases, with 11 bases spanning the gap. Per the germline V gene, CDR1 is GTSNPN and CDR2 is SVGIG (reference sequence). The CDR3 consists of 13 residues. CDR3 protein: CAWRGQPDEKLFF. The DNA for the CDR3 is TGTGCCTGGAGAGGGCAGCCCGATGAAAAACTGTTTTTT. Drawing the rest from reference TRBV30 and TRBJ1-4, the complete variable domain is SQTIHQWPATLVQPVGSPLSLECTVEGTSNPNLYWYRQAAGRGLQLLFYSVGIGQISSEVPQNLSASRPQDRQFILSSKKLLLSDSGFYLCAWRGQPDEKLFFGSGTQLSVL.

CDR3: CASSLPMMGTEAFF. CDR3 nucleotides: TGTGCCAGCAGTTTACCGATGATGGGGACTGAAGCTTTCTTT. J is TRBJ1-1 and V is TRBV28; no reliable D call. Germline-derived CDR1 and CDR2 are MDHEN and SYDVKM. V was clipped by 2 bases and J by 5 bases, with 12 bases between them. The CDR3 runs 14 residues.

This clone has only one observation. The gene calls are TRBV7-9 and TRBJ2-5; 8 nucleotides agree with TRBD2. CDR3 length equals 16 residues. V trimming: 4 bases; J trimming: 7 bases; junction bases outside the gene matches: 14. The germline CDR1 and CDR2 sequences are SEHNR and FQNEAQ (reference sequence). The CDR3 coding sequence is TGTGCCAGCAGCTCACCCATATCGGGGGGGGTGGTGACCCAGTACTTC. This gives the protein CASSSPISGGVVTQYF.

This chain connects TRBV2 to TRBJ2-7; maybe TRBD1 (5 bases). Germline lookup yields CDR1 SNHLY and CDR2 FYNNEI. Trimming took off 5 bases at V and 5 bases at J, with 10 bases between the two ends. CDR3 length: 12 amino acids. CDR3 bases: TGTGCCAGCAGTTTTCAGGGCCACGAGCAGTACTTC. This codes for CASSFQGHEQYF.

The CDR3 reads CASSFGPTAGGKLFF. CDR3 bases: TGTGCCAGCAGTTTTGGGCCTACTGCGGGGGGAAAACTGTTTTTT. The chain links TRBV28 to TRBJ1-4, with D maybe TRBD1 (5 bases). This CDR3 has 15 amino acids. Between the trimmed V and J ends, which lost 3 bases and 10 bases, there was a span of 18 bases. The germline gives CDR1 MDHEN, CDR2 SYDVKM.

This chain connects TRBV6-4 to TRBJ2-4, with TRBD1 as a possible D gene (6 bases). Trimming stripped 3 bases from V and 0 bases from J, with 12 bases between. Per the germline V gene, CDR1 is MRHNA and CDR2 is SNTAGT. The CDR3 has 16 amino acids. This CDR3 is CASSEGALEAKNIQYF. CDR3 coding DNA: TGTGCCAGCAGTGAGGGGGCATTAGAAGCCAAAAACATTCAGTACTTC.

This chain joins TRBV15 and TRBJ2-7, with D uncertain. V was cut by 8 bases and J by 6 bases, with 2 bases left in between. The germline CDR1 and CDR2 sequences are LNHNV and YYDKDF (reference sequence). The CDR3 has 8 residues. DNA of the CDR3: TGTGCCACCTGCGAGCAGTACTTC. It codes for CATCEQYF. Combining the CDR3 with reference TRBV15 and TRBJ2-7 gives the whole variable domain DAMVIQNPRYQVTQFGKPVTLSCSQTLNHNVMYWYQQKSSQAPKLLFHYYDKDFNNEADTPDNFQSRRPNTSFCFLDIRSPGLGDTAMYLCATCEQYFGPGTRLTVT.

V usage is TRBV5-1 and J usage is TRBJ2-2, with 7 bases fitting TRBD2. Germline V gene sequence: CDR1 SGHRS, CDR2 YFSETQ. With 6 bases clipped from V and 6 bases from J, the junction kept 5 bases outside the gene matches. The CDR3 runs 13 residues. CDR3: CASTGGWAGELFF. CDR3 bases: TGCGCCAGCACGGGGGGATGGGCCGGGGAGCTGTTTTTT.

The chain is built from TRBV2 and TRBJ1-1; no clear D gene. CDR1 and CDR2 (germline): SNHLY, FYNNEI. This CDR3 comprises 14 residues. V dropped 4 bases and J dropped 4 bases, with 13 bases sitting between them. CDR3 region: CASSGVGGSTEAFF. The CDR3 DNA reads TGTGCCAGCAGTGGGGTAGGAGGGAGCACTGAAGCTTTCTTT.

The rearrangement links TRBV2 to TRBJ2-2; D remains unclear. This CDR3 contains 15 residues. V was pared by 5 bases and J by 5 bases, with 15 bases between. Germline V gene sequence: CDR1 SNHLY, CDR2 FYNNEI. The DNA for the CDR3 is TGTGCCAGCAGTCCCGACCACCTCGGGACCGGGGAGCTGTTTTTT. It specifies CASSPDHLGTGELFF. The full variable domain, completed using reference TRBV2 and TRBJ2-2, is EPEVTQTPSHQVTQMGQEVILRCVPISNHLYFYWYRQILGQKVEFLVSFYNNEISEKSEIFDDQFSVERPDGSNFTLKIRSTKLEDSAMYFCASSPDHLGTGELFFGEGSRLTVL.

With regard to this clone: A far larger clone differs by one base, so this is likely a read error. The same CDR3 can be traced to other DNA sequences in this sample. The chain couples TRBV5-1 to TRBJ1-3; unclear D gene. Germline-derived CDR1 and CDR2 are SGHRS and YFSETQ. Trimming took off 0 bases at V and 1 base at J, with 5 bases between the two ends. This CDR3 is 14 amino acids long. CDR3 bases: TGCGCCAGCAGCTTGGGTGTATCTGGAAACACCATATATTTT. Protein sequence: CASSLGVSGNTIYF.

The chain combines TRBV29-1 with TRBJ1-4; D remains unclear. V lost 7 bases and J 0 bases, leaving 3 bases between the germline ends. Germline V gene lookup returns CDR1 SQVTM and CDR2 ANQGSEA. The CDR3 totals 11 residues. CDR3 nucleotide sequence: TGCAGCGGCGCAACTAATGAAAAACTGTTTTTT. Residues: CSGATNEKLFF. The full variable domain, rest sourced from reference TRBV29-1 and TRBJ1-4, is SAVISQKPSRDICQRGTSLTIQCQVDSQVTMMFWYRQQPGQSLTLIATANQGSEATYESGFVIDKFPISRPNLTFSTLTVSNMSPEDSSIYLCSGATNEKLFFGSGTQLSVL.

The chain is built from TRBV18 and TRBJ2-1; TRBD2 matches at 13 bases. From germline, CDR1 is KGHSH and CDR2 LQKENI. The trim removed 2 bases at V and 6 bases at J, leaving 10 bases unmatched. CDR3 length equals 18 residues. CDR3 region: CASSPWGGLAGEGNEQFF. CDR3 in DNA: TGTGCCAGCTCACCATGGGGCGGACTAGCGGGAGAAGGCAATGAGCAGTTCTTC.

There are a few counts of this clone. Given a far larger clone just one base away, this is likely a sequencing read error. Other nucleotide sequences in the sample specify the same CDR3. The chain is built from TRBV9 and TRBJ1-5, with a possible D match to TRBD1 (5 bases). There are 15 residues in the CDR3. Germline CDR1 SGDLS, CDR2 YYNGEE. Trimming pared 0 bases from V and 0 bases from J, leaving 7 bases between. This CDR3 reads CASSVGGNSNQPQHF. The CDR3, as DNA: TGTGCCAGCAGCGTAGGGGGGAATAGCAATCAGCCCCAGCATTTT. Full variable domain (outside the CDR3, taken from reference TRBV9 and TRBJ1-5): DSGVTQTPKHLITATGQRVTLRCSPRSGDLSVYWYQQSLDQGLQFLIQYYNGEERAKGNILERFSAQQFPDLHSELNLSSLELGDSALYFCASSVGGNSNQPQHFGDGTRLSIL.

The rearrangement links TRBV7-8 to TRBJ2-7; D assignment may be TRBD1 or TRBD2 (5 bases each). Germline CDR1 reads SGHVS; CDR2 reads FQNEAQ. Trimming stripped 4 bases from V and 6 bases from J, with 22 bases between. This CDR3 is 16 amino acids long. CDR3 nucleotide sequence: TGTGCCAGCAGCTCCGTCGCCTCCAGTTGGGGGATCGAGCAGTACTTC. It yields the protein CASSSVASSWGIEQYF. Based on the CDR3 plus reference TRBV7-8 and TRBJ2-7, the full variable domain is GAGVSQSPRYKVAKRGQDVALRCDPISGHVSLFWYQQALGQGPEFLTYFQNEAQLDKSGLPSDRFFAERPEGSVSTLKIQRTQQEDSAVYLCASSSVASSWGIEQYFGPGTRLTVT.

The J gene is TRBJ2-7, the V gene TRBV28; no clear D. Germline assignment: CDR1 MDHEN and CDR2 SYDVKM. The V end lost 6 bases, the J end lost 0 bases, and 18 bases lay between the germline ends. The CDR3 length is 16 residues. CDR3 sequence reads: CASSPPLAAASYEQYF. CDR3 nucleotides: TGTGCCAGCAGCCCACCGCTGGCGGCAGCCTCCTACGAGCAGTACTTC.

Worth noting for this clone: Other DNA variants within this sample encode the same CDR3. The chain carries TRBV5-1 and TRBJ2-5; 8 nucleotides agree with TRBD1. The V gene's germline CDR1 is SGHRS and CDR2 YFSETQ. The length of the CDR3 is 14 residues. V was pared by 2 bases and J by 4 bases, with 4 bases of the junction left unmatched. CDR3 DNA: TGCGCCAGCAGCTTCGGACAGGGTGGAGAGACCCAGTACTTC. Protein: CASSFGQGGETQYF.

The chain links TRBV5-1 to TRBJ1-5, with D possibly matching TRBD1 (5 bases). CDR1 SGHRS and CDR2 YFSETQ come from the germline V gene. The CDR3 length is 15 residues. V was clipped by 1 base and J by 5 bases, with 13 bases between them. The CDR3 DNA reads TGCGCCAGCAGCTTGTTGGGGACGGAGGATCAGCCCCAGCATTTT. The encoded protein is CASSLLGTEDQPQHF.

This clone was recorded a few times. This chain links TRBV6-1 with TRBJ1-2; D gene ambiguous. Trimming took off 6 bases at V and 8 bases at J, with 22 bases between the two ends. Germline values: CDR1 MNHNS, CDR2 SASEGT. The CDR3 has 15 residues. The CDR3 reads CASSESPLASRGYTF. CDR3 nucleotides: TGTGCCAGCAGCGAATCACCCCTTGCAAGCAGGGGCTACACCTTC.

The chain combines TRBV27 with TRBJ2-7; the D call may be TRBD1 or TRBD2 (6 bases each). Germline CDR1 MNHEY, CDR2 SMNVEV (reference sequence). The CDR3 spans 15 residues. V shed 7 bases and J shed 3 bases, with 19 bases lying between them. CDR3 protein: CASTAGWGRHYEQYF. CDR3 nucleotide sequence: TGTGCCAGCACCGCGGGGTGGGGGCGACACTACGAGCAGTACTTC.

In this sample, this clone turned up once. The chain recombines TRBV18 with TRBJ2-1, with 13 nucleotides matching TRBD2. This CDR3 is built from 15 residues. The germline CDR1 and CDR2 sequences are KGHSH and LQKENI. The V gene end was trimmed by 2 bases and the J gene end by 6 bases; junction bases not matched to a gene: 1. In nucleotides, the CDR3 is TGTGCCAGCTCACCAGGACTAGCGGGAGTCAATGAGCAGTTCTTC. It is translated as CASSPGLAGVNEQFF. The full variable domain, its missing parts supplied by reference TRBV18 and TRBJ2-1, is NAGVMQNPRHLVRRRGQEARLRCSPMKGHSHVYWYRQLPEEGLKFMVYLQKENIIDESGMPKERFSAEFPKEGPSILRIQQVVRGDSAAYFCASSPGLAGVNEQFFGPGTRLTVL.

This clone has only one observation. This sequence joins TRBV9 and TRBJ2-5, with D possibly being TRBD2 (5 bases). Trimming stripped 4 bases from V and 5 bases from J, with 18 bases between. The CDR3 totals 15 residues. The germline V gene has CDR1 SGDLS and CDR2 YYNGEE. The CDR3 DNA reads TGTGCCAGCAGCCCGAACGGACTCCTCGGTGAGACCCAGTACTTC. This encodes CASSPNGLLGETQYF.

This sequence joins TRBV19 and TRBJ1-5; TRBD1 agrees at 7 bases. Unmatched junction bases numbered 8, after V lost 3 bases and J lost 3 bases. The length of the CDR3 is 16 residues. Per the germline V gene, CDR1 is LNHDA and CDR2 is SQIVND (reference sequence). DNA of the CDR3: TGTGCCAGTAGTATCTCGGGGCAGGGGGACAATCAGCCCCAGCATTTT. Its protein product is CASSISGQGDNQPQHF. Looking up the rest from reference TRBV19 and TRBJ1-5 gives the full variable domain: DGGITQSPKYLFRKEGQNVTLSCEQNLNHDAMYWYRQDPGQGLRLIYYSQIVNDFQKGDIAEGYSVSREKKESFPLTVTSAQKNPTAFYLCASSISGQGDNQPQHFGDGTRLSIL.